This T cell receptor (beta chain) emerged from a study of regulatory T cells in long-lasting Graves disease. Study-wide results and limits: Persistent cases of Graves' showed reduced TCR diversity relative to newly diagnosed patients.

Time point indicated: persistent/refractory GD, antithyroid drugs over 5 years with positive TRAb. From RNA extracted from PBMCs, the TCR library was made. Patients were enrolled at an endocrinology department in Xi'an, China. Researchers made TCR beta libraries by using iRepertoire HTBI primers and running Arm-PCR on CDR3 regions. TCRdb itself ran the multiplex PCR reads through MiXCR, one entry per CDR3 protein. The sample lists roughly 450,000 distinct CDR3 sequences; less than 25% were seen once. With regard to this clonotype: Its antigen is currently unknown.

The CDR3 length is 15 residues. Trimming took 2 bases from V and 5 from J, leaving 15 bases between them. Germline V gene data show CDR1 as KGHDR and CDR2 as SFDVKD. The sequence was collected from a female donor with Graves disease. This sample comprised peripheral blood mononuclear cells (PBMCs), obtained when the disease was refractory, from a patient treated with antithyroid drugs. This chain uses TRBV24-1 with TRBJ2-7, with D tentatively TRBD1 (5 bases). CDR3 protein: CATSDSRPGFHEQYF. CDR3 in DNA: TGTGCCACCAGTGATTCAAGGCCAGGGTTCCACGAGCAGTACTTC.